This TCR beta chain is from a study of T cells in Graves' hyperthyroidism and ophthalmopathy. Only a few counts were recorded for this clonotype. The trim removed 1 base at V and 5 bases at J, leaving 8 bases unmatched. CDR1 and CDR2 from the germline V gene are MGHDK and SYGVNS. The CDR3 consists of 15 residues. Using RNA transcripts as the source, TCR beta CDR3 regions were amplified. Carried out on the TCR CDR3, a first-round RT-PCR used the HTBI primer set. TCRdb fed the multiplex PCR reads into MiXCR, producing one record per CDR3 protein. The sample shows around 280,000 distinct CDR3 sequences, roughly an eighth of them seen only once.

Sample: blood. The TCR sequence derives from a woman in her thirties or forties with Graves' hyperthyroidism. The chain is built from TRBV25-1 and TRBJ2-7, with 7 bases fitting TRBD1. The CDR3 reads CASSEFRTGYHEQYF. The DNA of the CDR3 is TGTGCCAGCAGTGAATTTAGGACAGGCTACCACGAGCAGTACTTC.